This T cell receptor beta chain comes out of a study of T cells after yellow fever vaccination. Trimming at V came to 8 bases and at J to 4 bases, leaving 12 bases not matched to a gene. The CDR3 runs 15 residues. This clonotype was seen at least ten times. TCRdb ran MiXCR on the 5' RACE reads and lists one entry per CDR3 protein. The table has 250,000 to 300,000 distinct CDR3 sequences, 8.7% seen once. The TCR comes from a man between 18 and 29 years old who received the YFV17D yellow fever vaccine. The chain is built from TRBV12-3 or TRBV12-4 and TRBJ2-5; 8 bases agree with TRBD2. Sequenced material: CD4+ T cells sorted from PBMCs, taken 5 days after the yellow fever booster vaccination. The CDR3 spells CASSGAGGRIETQYF. The DNA for the CDR3 is TGTGCCAGCTCCGGGGCGGGGGGCCGAATAGAGACCCAGTACTTC.